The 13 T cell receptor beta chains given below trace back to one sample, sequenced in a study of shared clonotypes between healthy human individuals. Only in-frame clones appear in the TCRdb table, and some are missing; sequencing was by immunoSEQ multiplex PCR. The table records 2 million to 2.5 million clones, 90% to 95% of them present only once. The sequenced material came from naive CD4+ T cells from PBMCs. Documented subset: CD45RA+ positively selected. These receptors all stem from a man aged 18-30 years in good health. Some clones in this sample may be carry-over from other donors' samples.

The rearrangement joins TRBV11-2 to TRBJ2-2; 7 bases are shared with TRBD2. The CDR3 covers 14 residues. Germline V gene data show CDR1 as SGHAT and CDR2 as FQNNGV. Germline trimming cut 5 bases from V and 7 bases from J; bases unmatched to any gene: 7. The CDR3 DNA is TGTGCCAGCAGCCGGGCCGGGGAGGGCGGGGAGCTGTTTTTT. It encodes CASSRAGEGGELFF.

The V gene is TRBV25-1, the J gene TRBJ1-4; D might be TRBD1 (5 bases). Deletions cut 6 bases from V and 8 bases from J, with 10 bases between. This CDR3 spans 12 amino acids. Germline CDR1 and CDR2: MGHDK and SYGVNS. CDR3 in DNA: TGTGCCAGCAGAAACGGGGGGGAAAAACTGTTTTTT. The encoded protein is CASRNGGEKLFF.

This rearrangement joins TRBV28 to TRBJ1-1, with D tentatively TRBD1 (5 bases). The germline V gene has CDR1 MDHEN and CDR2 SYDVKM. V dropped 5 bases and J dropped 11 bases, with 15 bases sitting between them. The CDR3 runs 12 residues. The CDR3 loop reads CASSLGRPQAFF. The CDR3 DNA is TGTGCCAGCAGTCTGGGGCGGCCCCAGGCTTTCTTT. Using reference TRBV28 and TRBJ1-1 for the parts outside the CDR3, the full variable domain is DVKVTQSSRYLVKRTGEKVFLECVQDMDHENMFWYRQDPGLGLRLIYFSYDVKMKEKGDIPEGYSVSREKKERFSLILESASTNQTSMYLCASSLGRPQAFFGQGTRLTVV.

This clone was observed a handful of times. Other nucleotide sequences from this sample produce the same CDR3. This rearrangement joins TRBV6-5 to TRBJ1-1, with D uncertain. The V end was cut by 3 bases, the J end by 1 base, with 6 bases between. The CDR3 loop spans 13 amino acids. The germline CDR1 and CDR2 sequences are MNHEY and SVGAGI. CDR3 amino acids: CASSYLRNTEAFF. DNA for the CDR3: TGTGCCAGCAGTTATCTGCGGAACACTGAAGCTTTCTTT.

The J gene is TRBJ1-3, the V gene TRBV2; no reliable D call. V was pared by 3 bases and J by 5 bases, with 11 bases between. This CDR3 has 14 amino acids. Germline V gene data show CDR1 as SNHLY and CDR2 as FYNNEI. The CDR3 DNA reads TGTGCCAGCAGTGATAGAACAGTGCGAAACACCATATATTTT. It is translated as CASSDRTVRNTIYF.

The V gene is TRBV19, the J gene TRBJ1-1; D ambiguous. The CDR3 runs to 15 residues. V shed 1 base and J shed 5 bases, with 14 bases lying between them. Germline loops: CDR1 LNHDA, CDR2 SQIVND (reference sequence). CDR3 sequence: CASSIVSGLRTEAFF. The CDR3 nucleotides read TGTGCCAGTAGTATAGTTTCCGGGCTTAGGACTGAAGCTTTCTTT.

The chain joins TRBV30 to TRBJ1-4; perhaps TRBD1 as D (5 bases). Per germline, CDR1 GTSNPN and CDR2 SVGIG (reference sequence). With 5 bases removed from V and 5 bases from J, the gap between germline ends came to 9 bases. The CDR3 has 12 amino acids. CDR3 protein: CAWGAGNEKLFF. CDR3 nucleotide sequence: TGTGCCTGGGGGGCAGGGAATGAAAAACTGTTTTTT. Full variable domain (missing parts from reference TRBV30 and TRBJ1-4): SQTIHQWPATLVQPVGSPLSLECTVEGTSNPNLYWYRQAAGRGLQLLFYSVGIGQISSEVPQNLSASRPQDRQFILSSKKLLLSDSGFYLCAWGAGNEKLFFGSGTQLSVL.

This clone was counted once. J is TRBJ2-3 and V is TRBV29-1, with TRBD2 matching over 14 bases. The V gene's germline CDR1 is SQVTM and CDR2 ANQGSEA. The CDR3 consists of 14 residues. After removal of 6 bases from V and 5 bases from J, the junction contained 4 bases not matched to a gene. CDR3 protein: CSVPTSGGVDTQYF. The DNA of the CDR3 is TGCAGCGTCCCGACTAGCGGGGGGGTAGATACGCAGTATTTT.

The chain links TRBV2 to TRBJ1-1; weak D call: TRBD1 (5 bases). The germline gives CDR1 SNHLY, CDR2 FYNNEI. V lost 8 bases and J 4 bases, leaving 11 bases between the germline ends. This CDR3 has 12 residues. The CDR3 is CASGTGSTEAFF. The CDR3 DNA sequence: TGTGCCAGCGGAACAGGCTCCACTGAAGCTTTCTTT. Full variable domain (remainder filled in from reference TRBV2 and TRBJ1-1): EPEVTQTPSHQVTQMGQEVILRCVPISNHLYFYWYRQILGQKVEFLVSFYNNEISEKSEIFDDQFSVERPDGSNFTLKIRSTKLEDSAMYFCASGTGSTEAFFGQGTRLTVV.

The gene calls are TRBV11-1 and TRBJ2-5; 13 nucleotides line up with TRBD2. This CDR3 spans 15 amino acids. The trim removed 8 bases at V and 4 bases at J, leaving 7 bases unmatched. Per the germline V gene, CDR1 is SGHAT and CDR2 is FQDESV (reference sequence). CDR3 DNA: TGTGCCAGCGCCTTTGGACTAGCGGGAGCAGAGACCCAGTACTTC. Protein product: CASAFGLAGAETQYF.

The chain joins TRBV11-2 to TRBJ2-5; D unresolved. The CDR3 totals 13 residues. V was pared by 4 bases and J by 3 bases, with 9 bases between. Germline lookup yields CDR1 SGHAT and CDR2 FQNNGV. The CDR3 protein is CASSYGTKETQYF. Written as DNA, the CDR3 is TGTGCCAGCAGCTACGGTACCAAAGAGACCCAGTACTTC.

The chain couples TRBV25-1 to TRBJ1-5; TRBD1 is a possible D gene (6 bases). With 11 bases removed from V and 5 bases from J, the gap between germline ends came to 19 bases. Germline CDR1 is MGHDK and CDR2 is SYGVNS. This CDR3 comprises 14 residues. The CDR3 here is CALPQGPLDQPQHF. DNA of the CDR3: TGTGCCCTACCCCAGGGGCCCTTAGATCAGCCCCAGCATTTT.

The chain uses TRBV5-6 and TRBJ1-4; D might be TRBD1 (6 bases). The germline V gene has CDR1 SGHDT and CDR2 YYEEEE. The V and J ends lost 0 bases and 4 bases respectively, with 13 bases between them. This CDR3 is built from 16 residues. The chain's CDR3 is CASSLDRGRDNEKLFF. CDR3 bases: TGTGCCAGCAGCTTGGACCGGGGGCGCGATAATGAAAAACTGTTTTTT.